Shown below are 13 T cell receptor beta chains from a single sample sequenced in a study of T-cell reconstitution after alpha-beta-depleted transplantation in children. Regarding the study as a whole: Newly generated T cells supplied most T-cell counts and diversity one year post-transplant.

Antigens of these TCRs are unknown. Unique molecular identifiers were incorporated when the TCRbeta library was constructed. Via MiXCR, TCRdb re-called the PCR reads, giving one row per CDR3 protein. Among about 300,000 distinct CDR3 sequences listed, 6% to 10% were seen once. The sequencing used peripheral blood, collected 360 days after TCRalphabeta/CD19-depleted stem cell transplant. All receptors derive from a female patient between 2 and 15 years old who had a stem cell transplant for Fanconi anemia, so the T cells may come from the graft donor.

This clonotype showed up many times. The V call is TRBV20-1, the J call TRBJ1-6, with D possibly matching TRBD1 (5 bases). Between the trimmed V and J ends, which lost 6 bases and 9 bases, there was a span of 15 bases. The CDR3 covers 13 residues. Germline loops: CDR1 DFQATT, CDR2 SNEGSKA (reference sequence). The CDR3 nucleotides read TGCAGTGCACAGAGGGGCGGTGGTTCACCCCTCCACTTT. This codes for CSAQRGGGSPLHF.

This clonotype has ten or more counts. The chain links TRBV29-1 to TRBJ2-7; 8 bases match TRBD1. Looked up from germline, CDR1 is SQVTM and CDR2 is ANQGSEA. The CDR3 length is 14 residues. After removal of 4 bases from V and 0 bases from J, the junction contained 5 bases not matched to a gene. For the CDR3, the DNA is TGCAGCGTTGGGGGGGACAGGAGCTCCTACGAGCAGTACTTC. Translated, it gives CSVGGDRSSYEQYF.

The chain has TRBV7-3 and TRBJ1-1; perhaps TRBD1 as D (6 bases). The CDR3 is 13 amino acids. Per germline, CDR1 SGHTA and CDR2 FQGTGA. The germline V and J ends were trimmed by 5 bases and 6 bases, with 13 bases remaining between them. The CDR3 region has the DNA TGTGCCAGCAGCCATAGGGGGGCTGCTGAAGCTTTCTTT. This translates into CASSHRGAAEAFF.

This clonotype was observed a handful of times. V usage is TRBV7-6 and J usage is TRBJ1-5; D gene unclear. The CDR3 loop spans 16 amino acids. With 1 base removed from V and 2 bases from J, the gap between germline ends came to 12 bases. The germline gives CDR1 SGHVS, CDR2 FNYEAQ. CDR3 loop: CASSLGSGSGNQPQHF. Here the CDR3 DNA reads TGTGCCAGCAGCTTAGGTTCGGGGTCTGGCAATCAGCCCCAGCATTTT.

This clonotype was found many times. V is TRBV12-3 or TRBV12-4 and J is TRBJ2-3; perhaps D is TRBD1 or TRBD2 (5 bases each). V was shortened by 6 bases and J by 4 bases, with 17 bases between the two germline ends. The CDR3 runs to 15 residues. CDR3 DNA sequence: TGTGCCAGCAGCGTAGGGACCTCTAGGGCAGATACGCAGTATTTT. Its protein is CASSVGTSRADTQYF.

This clonotype has at least ten counts. The chain links TRBV28 to TRBJ1-2, with D perhaps matching TRBD1 (5 bases). V lost 3 bases to trimming and J lost 5 bases, with 16 bases between them. Germline V gene sequence: CDR1 MDHEN, CDR2 SYDVKM. CDR3 length: 15 amino acids. The CDR3 loop reads CASSFPGRRRYGYTF. The CDR3 DNA reads as TGTGCCAGCAGTTTTCCGGGGCGGCGTAGGTATGGCTACACCTTC.

This clonotype showed up many times. J is TRBJ2-5 and V is TRBV29-1; possibly TRBD1 or TRBD2 for D (5 bases each). Germline-derived CDR1 and CDR2 are SQVTM and ANQGSEA. Deletions cut 7 bases from V and 7 bases from J, with 22 bases between. There are 14 residues in the CDR3. The CDR3 bases are TGCAGCGCAACGGGACGTCCGGCTGTTGGGACCCAGTACTTC. This gives the protein CSATGRPAVGTQYF.

This clonotype was recorded many times. The chain employs TRBV5-1 and TRBJ2-7; TRBD1 might be the D (5 bases). V was pared by 0 bases and J by 2 bases, with 12 bases between. From germline, CDR1 is SGHRS and CDR2 YFSETQ. This CDR3 contains 15 residues. The CDR3 DNA reads TGCGCCAGCAGCTTGGAAGGGGCAGCCACCTACGAGCAGTACTTC. The encoded protein is CASSLEGAATYEQYF.

This clonotype has ten or more counts. The V and J genes are TRBV15 and TRBJ2-1, with D possibly being TRBD1 or TRBD2 (6 bases each). V was trimmed by 0 bases and J by 6 bases, leaving 9 bases between them. This CDR3 contains 14 residues. CDR1 and CDR2 from the germline V gene are LNHNV and YYDKDF (reference sequence). CDR3 nucleotide sequence: TGTGCCACCAGCAGAGATAAGGGGGGCAATGAGCAGTTCTTC. It encodes CATSRDKGGNEQFF. The full variable domain, rest sourced from reference TRBV15 and TRBJ2-1, is DAMVIQNPRYQVTQFGKPVTLSCSQTLNHNVMYWYQQKSSQAPKLLFHYYDKDFNNEADTPDNFQSRRPNTSFCFLDIRSPGLGDTAMYLCATSRDKGGNEQFFGPGTRLTVL.

The V and J genes are TRBV7-2 and TRBJ2-5, with D unclear. Between the trimmed V and J ends, which lost 4 bases and 1 base, there was a span of 13 bases. There are 15 residues in the CDR3. Germline V lookup: CDR1 SGHTA, CDR2 FQGNSA. CDR3 in DNA: TGTGCCAGCAGCTCCCAACGGCGAGCCCAAGAGACCCAGTACTTC. As protein: CASSSQRRAQETQYF.

This clonotype came up many times. The chain employs TRBV29-1 and TRBJ2-3; 9 nucleotides line up with TRBD2. CDR3 length: 14 residues. V dropped 3 bases and J dropped 4; count of bases not matched to a gene: 5. From germline, CDR1 is SQVTM and CDR2 ANQGSEA. The CDR3 nucleotides read TGCAGCGTTGATGGCGGGGGGGGGGCAGATACGCAGTATTTT. This gives the protein CSVDGGGGADTQYF.

This clonotype was found many times. The CDR3 loop is CASSLGGLEGYTF. CDR3 nucleotide sequence: TGTGCCAGCAGTTTAGGGGGTCTGGAAGGCTACACCTTC. This chain joins TRBV27 and TRBJ1-2, with D possibly TRBD1 on 5 matching bases. V lost 2 bases, J lost 8 bases, and 12 bases lay in between. Germline-derived CDR1 and CDR2 are MNHEY and SMNVEV (reference sequence). The CDR3 contains 13 residues.

Many counts were recorded for this clonotype. V gene TRBV20-1 combines with J gene TRBJ2-3, with 7 bases lining up with TRBD1. V was clipped by 7 bases and J by 0 bases; unmatched bases: 4. The CDR3 covers 13 residues. The germline V gene encodes CDR1 DFQATT and CDR2 SNEGSKA (reference sequence). CDR3 loop: CSVPTGSTDTQYF. The CDR3 DNA sequence: TGCAGTGTCCCGACAGGGAGCACAGATACGCAGTATTTT.